Listed below are T cell receptor beta chains from one sample, sequenced in a study of tissue T cells after allogeneic stem cell transplantation. Clones were read by immunoSEQ multiplex PCR, and TCRdb kept only the in-frame ones, dropping some. The table includes under 3,500 clones, 64% detected once. Sequenced material: jejunal tissue, taken at autopsy. These receptor sequences come from an older male patient with steroid-refractory graft-versus-host disease after an allogeneic stem cell transplant. Some T cells may trace back to the graft donor. Each CDR3 is given with its conserved first and last residue. The D gene is left open where the match is weak. Not all rows give a size; the values are once, few, many and, for expanded clones, a class.

size: -
V: TRBV5-6
J: TRBJ1-2
length: 12
D: -
CDR3: CASSLGDHGYTF
DNA: TGTGCCAGCAGCTTGGGGGATCATGGCTACACCTTC

size: -
V: TRBV4-1
J: TRBJ2-7
length: 13
D: -
CDR3: CASSPPGTEEQYF
DNA: TGCGCCAGCAGCCCGCCGGGGACTGAAGAGCAGTACTTC

size: -
V: TRBV12-3/TRBV12-4
J: TRBJ1-4
length: 13
D: -
CDR3: CAIKTRSNEKLFF
DNA: TGTGCCATCAAGACCAGGTCGAATGAAAAACTGTTTTTT

size: -
V: TRBV28
J: TRBJ2-1
length: 18
D: TRBD2
CDR3: CASSDTPGSGGAYNEQFF
DNA: TGTGCCAGCAGCGATACCCCCGGGAGCGGGGGGGCCTACAATGAGCAGTTCTTC

size: -
V: TRBV9
J: TRBJ1-2
length: 13
D: -
CDR3: CASSAPGNYGYTF
DNA: TGTGCCAGCAGCGCCCCGGGAAACTATGGCTACACCTTC

size: few
V: TRBV6-6
J: TRBJ1-2
length: 13
D: -
CDR3: CASSHSSDYGYTF
DNA: TGTGCCAGCAGCCATTCTTCGGACTATGGCTACACCTTC

size: -
V: TRBV4-3
J: TRBJ1-1
length: 15
D: -
CDR3: CASSQDSEGWTEAFF
DNA: TGCGCCAGCAGCCAAGATTCTGAGGGGTGGACTGAAGCTTTCTTT

size: -
V: TRBV7-2
J: TRBJ2-1
length: 13
D: -
CDR3: CASSLVFTNEQFF
DNA: TGTGCCAGCAGCTTAGTCTTTACGAATGAGCAGTTCTTC

size: once
V: TRBV10-3
J: TRBJ1-2
length: 13
D: TRBD1
CDR3: CAIRGTVNYGYTF
DNA: TGTGCCATCAGAGGGACAGTTAACTATGGCTACACCTTC

size: -
V: TRBV7-9
J: TRBJ1-2
length: 14
D: -
CDR3: CASATGTAGGGYTF
DNA: TGTGCCAGCGCGACCGGGACGGCCGGGGGCGGCTACACCTTC

size: -
V: TRBV5-1
J: TRBJ2-3
length: 13
D: -
CDR3: CASSVTFGDTQYF
DNA: TGCGCCAGCAGCGTCACCTTTGGAGATACGCAGTATTTT

size: once
V: TRBV5-5
J: TRBJ1-1
length: 15
D: -
CDR3: CASSFLGNENTEAFF
DNA: TGTGCCAGCAGCTTCCTCGGGAACGAGAACACTGAAGCTTTCTTT

size: -
V: TRBV7-8
J: TRBJ2-1
length: 16
D: -
CDR3: CASSLGREREVNEQFF
DNA: TGTGCCAGCAGCTTAGGGAGGGAACGCGAAGTCAATGAGCAGTTCTTC

size: -
V: TRBV19
J: TRBJ1-5
length: 15
D: -
CDR3: CASTLRRGGNQPQHF
DNA: TGTGCCAGTACCCTCCGAAGGGGTGGCAATCAGCCCCAGCATTTT

size: -
V: TRBV27
J: TRBJ2-1
length: 15
D: -
CDR3: CASRPGTESYNEQFF
DNA: TGTGCCAGCAGACCCGGGACGGAATCCTACAATGAGCAGTTCTTC

size: medium-sized
V: TRBV13
J: TRBJ1-3
length: 16
D: -
CDR3: CASSLKLGFSGNTIYF
DNA: TGTGCCAGCAGCTTAAAACTCGGATTCTCTGGAAACACCATATATTTT

size: -
V: TRBV6-5
J: TRBJ2-3
length: 16
D: -
CDR3: CASSYQRLRSTDTQYF
DNA: TGTGCCAGCAGTTACCAGCGACTCCGTAGCACAGATACGCAGTATTTT

size: once
V: TRBV11-2
J: TRBJ2-5
length: 15
D: -
CDR3: CASSLSRVTRETQYF
DNA: TGTGCCAGCAGCTTATCCCGGGTCACTCGGGAGACCCAGTACTTC

size: -
V: TRBV12-3/TRBV12-4
J: TRBJ1-5
length: 13
D: -
CDR3: CASSWGANQPQHF
DNA: TGTGCCAGCAGTTGGGGGGCGAATCAGCCCCAGCATTTT

size: -
V: TRBV4-3
J: TRBJ2-3
length: 15
D: TRBD1
CDR3: CASSHRDRGTDTQYF
DNA: TGCGCCAGCAGCCACCGGGACAGGGGGACAGATACGCAGTATTTT

size: medium-sized
V: TRBV5-4
J: TRBJ2-5
length: 17
D: TRBD2
CDR3: CASSPRRLAGGQETQYF
DNA: TGTGCCAGCAGCCCAAGGAGGCTAGCGGGGGGTCAAGAGACCCAGTACTTC

size: -
V: TRBV10-3
J: TRBJ2-7
length: 12
D: -
CDR3: CAISVKGDEQYF
DNA: TGTGCCATCAGTGTAAAGGGGGACGAGCAGTACTTC

size: few
V: TRBV20-1
J: TRBJ1-1
length: 11
D: -
CDR3: CSARDFTEAFF
DNA: TGCAGTGCTAGAGATTTCACTGAAGCTTTCTTT

size: large
V: TRBV2
J: TRBJ2-2
length: 15
D: -
CDR3: CASMGEGNLSGELFF
DNA: TGTGCCAGCATGGGAGAGGGGAATCTTTCCGGGGAGCTGTTTTTT

size: once
V: TRBV5-1
J: TRBJ2-5
length: 14
D: -
CDR3: CASSLFLGQETQYF
DNA: TGCGCCAGCAGCTTGTTTTTGGGCCAAGAGACCCAGTACTTC